Sequencing of this T cell receptor (beta chain) was carried out in a study of blood T cells in healthy people across ages. Study-level background: Template switching recovered approximately one barcoded beta molecule for every two T cells. The study's findings and limits: The study found TCR beta diversity correlated strongly with naive T cell percentage.

Primed by a sample-barcoded 5' primer and a J-beta primer mix, a second PCR proceeded for roughly 7 to 12 cycles. In TCRdb, the 5' RACE reads were re-called with MiXCR into one record per CDR3 protein. The table shows hundreds of thousands of distinct CDR3 sequences, with under 65% occurring only once. The germline gives CDR1 MNHNS, CDR2 SASEGT. This CDR3 contains 15 residues. Individuals who donated were healthy Caucasians from Russia aged 6 to 90. Each individual donor underwent a draw of approximately 10 milliliters of peripheral blood. Concerning this clonotype: What it binds is not known. Sequence at one end of the junction differs from germline and may be a read error.

V is TRBV6-1 and J is TRBJ2-1, with 8 bases matching TRBD2. What was sequenced was blood. The TCR was taken from a woman of 80 years or more in good health. CDR3 in amino acids: CAGSDSGGAYNEQFF. For the CDR3, the DNA is TGTGCCGGCAGTGACAGCGGGGGTGCCTACAATGAGCAGTTCTTC.